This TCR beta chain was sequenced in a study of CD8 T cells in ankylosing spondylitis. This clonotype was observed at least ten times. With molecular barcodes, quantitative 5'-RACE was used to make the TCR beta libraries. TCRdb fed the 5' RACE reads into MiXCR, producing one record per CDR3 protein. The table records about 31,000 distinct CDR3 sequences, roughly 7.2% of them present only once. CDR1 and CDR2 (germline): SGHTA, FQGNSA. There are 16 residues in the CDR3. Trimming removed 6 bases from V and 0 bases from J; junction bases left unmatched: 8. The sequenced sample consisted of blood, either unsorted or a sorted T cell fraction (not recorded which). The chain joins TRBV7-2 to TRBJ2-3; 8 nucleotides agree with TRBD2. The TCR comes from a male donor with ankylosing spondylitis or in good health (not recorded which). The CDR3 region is CASSQSGRASTDTQYF. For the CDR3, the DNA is TGTGCCAGCAGTCAGAGCGGGAGAGCCAGCACAGATACGCAGTATTTT.